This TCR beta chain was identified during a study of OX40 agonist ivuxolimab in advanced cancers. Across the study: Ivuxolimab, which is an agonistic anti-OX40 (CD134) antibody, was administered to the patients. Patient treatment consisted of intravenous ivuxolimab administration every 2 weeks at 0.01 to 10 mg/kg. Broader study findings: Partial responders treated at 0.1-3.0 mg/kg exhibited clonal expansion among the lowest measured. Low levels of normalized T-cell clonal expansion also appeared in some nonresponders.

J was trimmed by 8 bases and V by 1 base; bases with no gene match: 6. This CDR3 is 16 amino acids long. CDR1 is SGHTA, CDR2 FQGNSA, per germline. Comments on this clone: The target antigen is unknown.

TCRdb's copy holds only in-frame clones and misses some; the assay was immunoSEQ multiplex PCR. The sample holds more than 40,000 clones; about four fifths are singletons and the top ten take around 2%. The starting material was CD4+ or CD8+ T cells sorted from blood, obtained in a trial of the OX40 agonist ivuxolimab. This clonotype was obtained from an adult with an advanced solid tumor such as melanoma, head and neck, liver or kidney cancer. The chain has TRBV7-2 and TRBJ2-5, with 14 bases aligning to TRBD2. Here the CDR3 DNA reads TGTGCCAGCAGCTTAGACTGGACTAGCGGGGGGAAAACCCAGTACTTC. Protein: CASSLDWTSGGKTQYF.